Each of the 27 T cell receptor beta chains below was sequenced from the same sample in a study of OX40 agonist ivuxolimab in advanced cancers. The repertoire was sequenced with immunoSEQ multiplex PCR; TCRdb's copy has only in-frame clones and lacks some. The sample lists about 76,000 clones, approximately 83% occurring once. The starting material was CD4+ or CD8+ T cells sorted from blood, obtained in a trial of the OX40 agonist ivuxolimab. All receptors come from an adult with an advanced solid tumor such as melanoma, head and neck, liver or kidney cancer.

The V gene is TRBV7-6, the J gene TRBJ2-1; TRBD2 matches 7 bases. CDR3 length equals 16 residues. V trimming: 1 base; J trimming: 7 bases; junction bases outside the gene matches: 10. The V gene's germline CDR1 is SGHVS and CDR2 FNYEAQ. The CDR3 loop reads CASSLEGGGSPNEQFF. The CDR3, as DNA: TGTGCCAGCAGCTTAGAGGGCGGCGGGAGTCCGAATGAGCAGTTCTTC.

The rearrangement links TRBV7-2 to TRBJ2-6; D perhaps matches TRBD1 (6 bases). Trimming removed 1 base from V and 0 bases from J, with 13 bases in between. Germline V gene sequence: CDR1 SGHTA, CDR2 FQGNSA. This CDR3 has 18 amino acids. CDR3 sequence: CASSLGWGRTSGANVLTF. DNA for the CDR3: TGTGCCAGCAGCTTAGGCTGGGGGCGCACCTCTGGGGCCAACGTCCTGACTTTC.

Written as DNA, the CDR3 is TGTGCCAGCAGCCCGCGCGGGCTAGCGGGAATTTCCTACGAGCAGTACTTC. It is translated as CASSPRGLAGISYEQYF. This chain uses TRBV7-6 with TRBJ2-7, with 9 nucleotides matching TRBD2. There are 17 residues in the CDR3. Germline trimming cut 5 bases from V and 1 base from J; bases unmatched to any gene: 12. Per the germline V gene, CDR1 is SGHVS and CDR2 is FNYEAQ.

This clone has just one count. This chain joins TRBV7-7 and TRBJ2-1; D might be TRBD2 (5 bases). This CDR3 comprises 11 residues. CDR1 SSHAT and CDR2 FNYEAQ come from the germline V gene (reference sequence). The V end lost 10 bases, the J end lost 4 bases, and 8 bases lay between the germline ends. CDR3 residues: CATGEYNEQFF. CDR3 in DNA: TGTGCCACTGGGGAGTACAATGAGCAGTTCTTC.

The chain employs TRBV5-1 and TRBJ1-1, with D maybe TRBD1 (6 bases). Germline V gene data show CDR1 as SGHRS and CDR2 as YFSETQ. The CDR3 is 15 amino acids. V shed 4 bases and J shed 5 bases, with 18 bases lying between them. CDR3 nucleotides: TGCGCCAGCAGCATACAGGGAAGTGGGGGAACTGAAGCTTTCTTT. It specifies CASSIQGSGGTEAFF.

The chain links TRBV5-8 to TRBJ1-3, with D maybe TRBD1 (5 bases). V shed 1 base and J shed 0 bases, with 8 bases lying between them. The CDR3 runs to 15 residues. CDR1 and CDR2 (germline): SGHTS, YDEGEE. The CDR3 DNA reads TGTGCCAGCAGCTTGTGGGACTTCTCTGGAAACACCATATATTTT. Amino acid sequence: CASSLWDFSGNTIYF.

The rearrangement joins TRBV6-1 to TRBJ2-7; no definite D call. Germline V gene sequence: CDR1 MNHNS, CDR2 SASEGT. V lost 2 bases and J 4 bases, leaving 3 bases between the germline ends. The CDR3 is 11 amino acids. The CDR3 DNA sequence: TGTGCCAGCAGTGAACTATACGAGCAGTACTTC. Amino acids: CASSELYEQYF.

V gene TRBV7-2 combines with J gene TRBJ2-5; 9 bases agree with TRBD2. The CDR3 is made up of 15 amino acids. V lost 5 bases to trimming and J lost 4 bases; unmatched junction nucleotides: 8. Per the germline V gene, CDR1 is SGHTA and CDR2 is FQGNSA. In nucleotides, the CDR3 is TGTGCCAGCAGCCCAGGACTAGCGCGTAGAGAGACCCAGTACTTC. Its translation: CASSPGLARRETQYF.

The chain uses TRBV7-8 and TRBJ1-4; D might be TRBD1 (5 bases). The CDR3 has 16 residues. Germline V gives CDR1 SGHVS, CDR2 FQNEAQ. V shed 1 base and J shed 4 bases, with 13 bases lying between them. The DNA for the CDR3 is TGTGCCAGCAGCTTAGACCGGGACGGAATTAATGAAAAACTGTTTTTT. Its protein product is CASSLDRDGINEKLFF.

This clone appeared once. The chain links TRBV7-8 to TRBJ1-1; tentatively, D is TRBD1 (5 bases). The ends were cut back, 5 bases at V and 0 bases at J, with 13 bases in the middle. This CDR3 is 15 amino acids long. Germline V gene data show CDR1 as SGHVS and CDR2 as FQNEAQ. DNA for the CDR3: TGTGCCAGCAGCCCAAGGGACGGAATGAACACTGAAGCTTTCTTT. Translating gives CASSPRDGMNTEAFF.

The chain employs TRBV19 and TRBJ1-1; D is possibly TRBD1 (5 bases). The CDR3 covers 13 residues. Germline V gene lookup returns CDR1 LNHDA and CDR2 SQIVND (reference sequence). The V and J ends lost 5 bases and 5 bases respectively, with 12 bases between them. For the CDR3, the DNA is TGTGCCAGTAGTTTTTCCGGGACGACTGAAGCTTTCTTT. Translated, it gives CASSFSGTTEAFF.

The chain joins TRBV19 to TRBJ1-1; D perhaps matches TRBD1 (6 bases). Looked up from germline, CDR1 is LNHDA and CDR2 is SQIVND (reference sequence). Trimming removed 1 base at V and 5 bases at J, with 8 bases between. CDR3 size: 13 residues. The chain's CDR3 is CASSIGGGTEAFF. Written as DNA, the CDR3 is TGTGCCAGTAGTATAGGAGGGGGAACTGAAGCTTTCTTT.

This clone showed up just once. This sequence joins TRBV5-6 and TRBJ1-5; possible D gene TRBD1, 6 bases. Looked up from germline, CDR1 is SGHDT and CDR2 is YYEEEE. There are 15 residues in the CDR3. The V gene lost 4 bases and the J gene lost 5 bases, with 16 bases spanning the gap. In DNA, the CDR3 is TGTGCCAGCAGCCGCGCTGGGGGGGCCGATCAGCCCCAGCATTTT. Its translation: CASSRAGGADQPQHF.

A few counts support this clone. The chain uses TRBV19 and TRBJ2-2; perhaps D is TRBD1 or TRBD2 (5 bases each). This CDR3 has 14 amino acids. Germline V gene data show CDR1 as LNHDA and CDR2 as SQIVND (reference sequence). V was shortened by 7 bases and J by 5 bases, with 14 bases between the two germline ends. CDR3 amino acids: CASKPRGETGELFF. The DNA of the CDR3 is TGTGCCAGTAAACCTAGAGGGGAGACCGGGGAGCTGTTTTTT.

This chain uses TRBV7-6 with TRBJ2-3; 14 bases agree with TRBD2. CDR1 and CDR2 from the germline V gene are SGHVS and FNYEAQ. The CDR3 is 17 residues long. Losses at the gene ends were 7 bases for V and 4 bases for J; bases not matched to a gene: 10. Written as DNA, the CDR3 is TGTGCCAGCACCAACCCGACTAGCGGGAGGGCGTCAGATACGCAGTATTTT. Amino acid sequence: CASTNPTSGRASDTQYF.

The gene calls are TRBV6-5 and TRBJ1-5; no definite D call. The CDR3 loop spans 15 amino acids. Trimming cost V 2 bases and J 2 bases, with 10 bases left between them. Per germline, CDR1 MNHEY and CDR2 SVGAGI. CDR3: CASSYRAGGNQPQHF. The CDR3 coding sequence is TGTGCCAGCAGTTACAGGGCGGGCGGCAATCAGCCCCAGCATTTT.

The V gene is TRBV21-1, the J gene TRBJ2-1; no DNA check was done on the table's D call, TRBD2. TRBV21-1 counts as a pseudogene. The CDR3 contains 20 residues. In DNA form, the CDR3 reads TGTGCCAGCAGCAAAGAGATACGGGGGAGAGGGGTTTGCTCCTACAATGAGCAGTTCTTC. This encodes CASSKEIRGRGVCSYNEQFF.

The V call is TRBV2, the J call TRBJ2-1; 7 nucleotides align to TRBD2. Germline CDR1 is SNHLY and CDR2 is FYNNEI. J lost 4 bases, V lost 6 bases, and 6 bases had no gene match. The CDR3 consists of 14 residues. Written as DNA, the CDR3 is TGTGCCAGCAGCTTTACTAGCGCATACAATGAGCAGTTCTTC. This translates into CASSFTSAYNEQFF.

The V and J genes are TRBV4-1 and TRBJ2-1; TRBD2 matches 7 bases. CDR1 MGHRA and CDR2 YSYEKL come from the germline V gene. The CDR3 is made up of 15 amino acids. V shed 4 bases and J 9 bases; nucleotides not matched to a gene: 12. CDR3 in DNA: TGCGCCAGCAGCCGCCTAGCGGTCGTACGGGGTGAGCAGTTCTTC. Amino acid sequence: CASSRLAVVRGEQFF.

The J gene is TRBJ2-2, the V gene TRBV9; 9 positions match TRBD1. The CDR3 loop spans 17 amino acids. In germline, CDR1 is SGDLS, CDR2 YYNGEE. The J segment lost 4 bases and the V segment lost 0 bases, leaving 7 bases of the junction unmatched. CDR3 nucleotides: TGTGCCAGCAGCGTAGGGGGTGGGACAGGGAGCACCGGGGAGCTGTTTTTT. This translates into CASSVGGGTGSTGELFF.

The chain couples TRBV7-2 to TRBJ2-3, with a weak D call TRBD2 (6 bases). The V end lost 4 bases, the J end lost 1 base, and 15 bases lay between the germline ends. CDR1 is SGHTA, CDR2 FQGNSA, per germline. This CDR3 spans 16 amino acids. CDR3 nucleotides: TGTGCCAGCAGCTCCGGGACTTCCATGGGCACAGATACGCAGTATTTT. Translating it yields CASSSGTSMGTDTQYF.

The chain employs TRBV4-1 and TRBJ2-6; the D is unclear. Trimming took 0 bases from V and 4 from J, leaving 7 bases between them. CDR1 is MGHRA, CDR2 YSYEKL, per germline. CDR3 length equals 15 residues. For the CDR3, the DNA is TGCGCCAGCAGCCAAGATGTCTCGGGGGCCAACGTCCTGACTTTC. Its protein product is CASSQDVSGANVLTF.

The chain recombines TRBV6-1 with TRBJ2-1; 9 nucleotides align to TRBD1. Germline V gene data show CDR1 as MNHNS and CDR2 as SASEGT. J gave up 3 bases and V 4 bases, and 10 bases lay outside the gene matches. This CDR3 is 17 amino acids long. CDR3 coding DNA: TGTGCCAGCAGTGGAGAGCCTGGGACAGGGCACTACAATGAGCAGTTCTTC. This encodes CASSGEPGTGHYNEQFF.

The chain combines TRBV19 with TRBJ2-1, with TRBD2 matching 10 bases. The CDR3 loop spans 16 amino acids. V dropped 7 bases and J dropped 0; count of bases not matched to a gene: 6. From germline, CDR1 is LNHDA and CDR2 SQIVND (reference sequence). This CDR3 is CASKRSSGSSYNEQFF. The DNA for the CDR3 is TGTGCCAGTAAGAGGTCTAGCGGGAGCTCCTACAATGAGCAGTTCTTC.

This clone has just a few counts. The gene calls are TRBV30 and TRBJ1-1; D perhaps matches TRBD1 (5 bases). From germline, CDR1 is GTSNPN and CDR2 SVGIG (reference sequence). The ends were cut back, 4 bases at V and 2 bases at J, with 23 bases in the middle. This CDR3 comprises 17 residues. CDR3 region: CAWKSEGSVRRNTEAFF. The CDR3 bases are TGTGCCTGGAAATCAGAGGGGAGCGTGAGGAGAAACACTGAAGCTTTCTTT. The entire variable domain, with the rest obtained from reference TRBV30 and TRBJ1-1, is as follows: SQTIHQWPATLVQPVGSPLSLECTVEGTSNPNLYWYRQAAGRGLQLLFYSVGIGQISSEVPQNLSASRPQDRQFILSSKKLLLSDSGFYLCAWKSEGSVRRNTEAFFGQGTRLTVV.

This clone was recorded once. This sequence joins TRBV6-6 and TRBJ1-2, with a tentative D call TRBD1 (6 bases). The CDR3 covers 16 residues. Germline CDR1 is MNHNY and CDR2 is SVGAGI (reference sequence). Trimming cost V 2 bases and J 5 bases, with 18 bases left between them. CDR3 loop: CASSYSWTDLWYGYTF. The DNA for the CDR3 is TGTGCCAGCAGTTACAGCTGGACAGACCTTTGGTATGGCTACACCTTC.

The rearrangement joins TRBV7-2 to TRBJ1-5; the match to TRBD1 covers 8 bases. J was trimmed by 6 bases and V by 5 bases; bases with no gene match: 9. In germline, CDR1 is SGHTA, CDR2 FQGNSA. The CDR3 has 15 residues. The CDR3: CASSLKGTGVQPQHF. The CDR3 DNA reads TGTGCCAGCAGCCTTAAGGGGACAGGTGTTCAGCCCCAGCATTTT.